One sample yielded the 6 T cell receptor beta chains listed below, sequenced in a study of T cell responses to AZD1222 COVID-19 vaccine (dated by TCRdb to about 2021). The label giving this sample's time point can be read as: baseline before first vaccination. The method behind the library was the immunoSEQ multiplex PCR assay. TCRdb's version of the immuneACCESS table is confined to in-frame rearrangements and falls short of the full clone set. An unresolved V gene accounts for under half of the shortfall where checked; the remainder is of unknown origin. Across this sample there are 150,000 to 200,000 clones, with under 95% seen only once. The top ten clonotypes cover under 5% of the sample. This specimen consisted of peripheral blood, obtained on day 0 of AZD1222 vaccination. These receptors came from an adult in good health.

V gene TRBV7-2 combines with J gene TRBJ1-5, with D maybe TRBD1 (6 bases). Germline V lookup: CDR1 SGHTA, CDR2 FQGNSA. The CDR3 is made up of 13 amino acids. V lost 4 bases to trimming and J lost 8 bases, with 12 bases between them. CDR3 DNA: TGTGCCAGCAGCTCCACAGGGAAGGAGCCCCAGCATTTT. Its protein product is CASSSTGKEPQHF.

The rearrangement links TRBV10-3 to TRBJ1-2; possibly TRBD1 for D (5 bases). Germline CDR1 is ENHRY and CDR2 is SYGVKD. Trimming left V 10 bases short and J 0 bases short, with 15 bases between. The length of the CDR3 is 14 residues. The DNA of the CDR3 is TGTGCCACCGTAATAGACAGCTCTAACTATGGCTACACCTTC. Residues: CATVIDSSNYGYTF.

J is TRBJ2-2 and V is TRBV3-1 (or the pseudogene TRBV3-2), with TRBD2 as a possible D gene (5 bases). This CDR3 has 12 amino acids. V was clipped by 4 bases and J by 6 bases, with 6 bases between them. The germline CDR1 and CDR2 sequences are LGHDT and YNNKEL (reference sequence). DNA of the CDR3: TGTGCCAGCAGCCCCGGGGCCGGGGAGCTGTTTTTT. Translated: CASSPGAGELFF.

The rearrangement joins TRBV11-3 to TRBJ2-7; possible D gene TRBD1, 6 bases. Trimming removed 6 bases from V and 1 base from J, with 19 bases in between. The CDR3 has 16 residues. The germline V gene encodes CDR1 SGHNT and CDR2 YENEEA. The CDR3 region is CASSSRRDIDSYEQYF. In DNA, the CDR3 is TGTGCCAGCAGTTCGCGCCGGGACATTGATTCCTACGAGCAGTACTTC.

The sample holds a few counts of this clone. The chain combines TRBV4-3 with TRBJ1-1; D gene uncertain. CDR3 length equals 13 residues. Trimming took 0 bases from V and 0 from J, leaving 2 bases between them. Germline CDR1 is LGHNA and CDR2 is YSLEER. The CDR3 coding sequence is TGCGCCAGCAGCCAAGATGTGAACACTGAAGCTTTCTTT. Its protein is CASSQDVNTEAFF.

The sample holds one count of this clone. This chain links TRBV7-2 with TRBJ2-7; the D gene is possibly TRBD1 (6 bases). CDR3 length equals 19 residues. The germline gives CDR1 SGHTA, CDR2 FQGNSA. With 4 bases removed from V and 0 bases from J, the gap between germline ends came to 25 bases. The CDR3 loop is CASSSRYSGQSLSSYEQYF. CDR3 coding DNA: TGTGCCAGCAGCTCCCGTTATAGTGGACAGTCACTATCCTCCTACGAGCAGTACTTC.